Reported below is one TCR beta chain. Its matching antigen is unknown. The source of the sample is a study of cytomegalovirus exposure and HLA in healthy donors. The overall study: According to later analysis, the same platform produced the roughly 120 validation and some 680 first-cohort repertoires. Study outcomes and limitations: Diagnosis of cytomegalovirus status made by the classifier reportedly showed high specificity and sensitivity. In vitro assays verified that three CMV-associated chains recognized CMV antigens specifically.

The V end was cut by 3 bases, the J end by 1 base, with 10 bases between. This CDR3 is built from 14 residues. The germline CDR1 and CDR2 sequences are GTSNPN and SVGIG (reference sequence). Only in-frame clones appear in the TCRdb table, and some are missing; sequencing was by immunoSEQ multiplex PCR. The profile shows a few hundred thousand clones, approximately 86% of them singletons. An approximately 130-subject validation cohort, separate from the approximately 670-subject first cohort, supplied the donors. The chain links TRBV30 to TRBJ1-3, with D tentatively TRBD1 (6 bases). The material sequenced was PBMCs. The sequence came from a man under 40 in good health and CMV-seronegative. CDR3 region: CAWRDSLSGNTIYF. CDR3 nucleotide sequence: TGTGCCTGGAGGGACAGTCTTTCTGGAAACACCATATATTTT.